This T cell receptor (beta chain) derives from a study of cytomegalovirus exposure and HLA in healthy donors. Profiled with immunoSEQ multiplex PCR; TCRdb holds only in-frame clones, not every one. The table has 200,000 to 250,000 clones, over 80% seen once. The CDR3 contains 14 residues. Unmatched junction bases numbered 7, after V lost 6 bases and J lost 4 bases. Looked up from germline, CDR1 is MNHEY and CDR2 is SMNVEV (reference sequence). The chain carries TRBV27 and TRBJ1-1, with 8 positions matching TRBD1. This receptor was taken from a woman aged 25 to 45 in good health and CMV-seropositive. The sample comprised PBMCs. CDR3 sequence (DNA): TGTGCCAGCAGCCCCGGACAGGGTGTCACTGAAGCTTTCTTT. It yields the protein CASSPGQGVTEAFF.